The clone carrying this TCR beta chain was seen more than once but under ten times. Antigen specificity is unknown. The germline V gene encodes CDR1 MDHEN and CDR2 SYDVKM. Trimming removed 0 bases from V and 4 bases from J; junction bases left unmatched: 1. The length of the CDR3 is 15 residues. Here immunoSEQ multiplex PCR was the method, and the copy in TCRdb shows in-frame clones only, minus some. This table holds under 2,500 clones, about 80% found once. This sample was included in a study of PD-1 blockade in classical Hodgkin lymphoma. Points from the study as a whole: By C4D1, CD4+ diversity increased significantly, especially in complete responders. Newly diagnosed patients had baseline TCR diversity that was reportedly lower than that of healthy donors. Anyone who began nivolumab under 1 year after ASCT was excluded.

Relapses following autologous stem cell transplantation were seen in all patients, with brentuximab vedotin exposure varying. The study isolated CD8+ T cells from thawed PBMCs by magnetic negative selection. The TCR originated in a human donor with classical Hodgkin lymphoma. Specimen: CD8+ T cells from blood, collected at baseline. V usage is TRBV28 and J usage is TRBJ2-5; 11 bases are a match to TRBD1. The CDR3 DNA reads as TGTGCCAGCAGTTTATGGGGGACAGGGGGAGAGACCCAGTACTTC. Translation gives CASSLWGTGGETQYF.